This entry features one T cell receptor (beta chain) sequence. This entry is derived from a study of OX40 agonist ivuxolimab in advanced cancers. TCRdb's table, derived via immunoSEQ multiplex PCR, lists solely in-frame clones and lacks some. This table holds about 79,000 clones, 81% found once. The V gene's germline CDR1 is SGHNT and CDR2 YENEEA. V trimming: 4 bases; J trimming: 6 bases; junction bases outside the gene matches: 14. CDR3 length: 17 residues. The TCR sequence derives from an adult with an advanced solid tumor such as melanoma, head and neck, liver or kidney cancer. The V gene is TRBV11-3, the J gene TRBJ2-2; TRBD2 matches 7 bases. The sample here was CD4+ or CD8+ T cells sorted from blood, taken in a trial of the OX40 agonist ivuxolimab. CDR3 sequence (DNA): TGTGCCAGCAGCTACCCCCAGCGGGGTTGGTCCCCCGGGGAGCTGTTTTTT. This translates into CASSYPQRGWSPGELFF.